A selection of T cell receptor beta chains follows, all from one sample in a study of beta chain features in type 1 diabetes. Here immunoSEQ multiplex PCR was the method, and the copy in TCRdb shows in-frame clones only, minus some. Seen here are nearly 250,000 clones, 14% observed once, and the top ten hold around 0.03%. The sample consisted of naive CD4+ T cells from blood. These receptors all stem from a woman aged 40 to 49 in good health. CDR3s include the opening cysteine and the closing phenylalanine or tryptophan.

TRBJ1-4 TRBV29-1 CSVAPLVGAPNEKLFF
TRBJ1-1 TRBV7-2 CASSPDSPLGSNTEAFF
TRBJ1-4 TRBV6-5 CASSPSGGLSEKLFF
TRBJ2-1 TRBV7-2 CASSLAGTSGGNEQFF
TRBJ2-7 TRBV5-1 CASSLSSGEQYF
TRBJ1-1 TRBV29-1 CSVQGLADTEAFF
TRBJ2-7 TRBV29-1 CSVEIRAYEQYF
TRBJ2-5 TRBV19 CASTDRGGPQETQYF
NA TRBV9 CASSVDPGFGEQYF
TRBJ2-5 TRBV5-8 CASSLEGALGEETQYF
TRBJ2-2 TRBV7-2 CASSSYSAGELFF
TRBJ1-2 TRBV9 CASSGRDMVGGYTF
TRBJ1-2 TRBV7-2 CASSLGWDRSNYGYTF
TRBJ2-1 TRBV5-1 CASSHGTGDKFGFF
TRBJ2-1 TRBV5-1 CASSLNGPGGASYNEQFF
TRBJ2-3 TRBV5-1 CASSFLLADSTDTQYF
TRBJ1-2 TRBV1 CTSNKTGALVAF
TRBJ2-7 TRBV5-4 CASSKSSGLTYEQYF
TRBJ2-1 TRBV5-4 CASSTRQGAVSEQFF
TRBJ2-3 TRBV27 CASRATRADTQYF
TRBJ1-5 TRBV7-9 CASSAQGNSNQPQHF
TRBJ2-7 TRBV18 CASSPQIREIEQYF
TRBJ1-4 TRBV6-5 CASRESRVGEKLFF
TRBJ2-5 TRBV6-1 CASSASLGTSPRTQYF
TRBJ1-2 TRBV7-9 CASSLGVDARLNTNYGYTF
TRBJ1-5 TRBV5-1 CASSRGVGDQPQHF
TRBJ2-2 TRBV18 CASSPLGASTGELFF
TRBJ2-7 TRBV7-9 CASSLAGTGGHEQYF
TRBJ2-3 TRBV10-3 CAISESRTLLSTDTQYF
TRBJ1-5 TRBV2 CASSERGGQPQHF
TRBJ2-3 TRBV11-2 CASTMGGYGGAKYTQYF
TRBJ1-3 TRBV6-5 CASSYSGQSSGNTIYF
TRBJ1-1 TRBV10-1 CASSTTTGGNTEAFF
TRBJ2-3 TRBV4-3 CASSQMLAGGADTQYF
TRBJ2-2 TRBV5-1 CASSLRGRGQGTGELFF
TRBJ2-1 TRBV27 CASSRAPGQGNNEQFF
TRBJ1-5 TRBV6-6 CASSSGDQPQHF
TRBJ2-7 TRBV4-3 CASSLKTGLGYEQYF
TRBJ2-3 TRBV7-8 CASSFSSGGAGDTQYF
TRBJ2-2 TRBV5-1 CASSSPGGSGELFF